Below are 27 T cell receptor beta chains sequenced from a single sample in a study of T cell clonality in common variable immunodeficiency (dated by TCRdb to 2014 to 2015). Libraries were constructed by the immunoSEQ multiplex PCR assay. The source is immuneACCESS, and TCRdb retained only in-frame sequences with V and J called. Part of the clones is not carried over; for the studies checked, unresolved V genes explain less than half of this, and the remainder is unexplained. The table shows about 74,000 clones here, with no singletons. Of the sample, approximately 0.84% falls within the top ten clones. The specimen was peripheral blood mononuclear cells. All receptors derive from a person between 18 and 75 years old in good health.

Many counts were recorded for this clone. The CDR3 DNA, read in part, is TGTGCCAGCAGCTTAGCCGGTCTAGCGAAGGACAATGAG. Its translation is CASSLAGLAKDNE. The complete CDR3 protein is CASSLAGLAKDNEQFF. The rearrangement joins TRBV7-2 to TRBJ2-1, with a possible D match to TRBD2 (6 bases). The sequence runs out 3 residues before the end of the CDR3; the remainder is reconstructed from the germline J gene. Germline V gene lookup returns CDR1 SGHTA and CDR2 FQGNSA. V shed 0 bases and J shed 5 bases, with 14 bases lying between them. The CDR3 sequence is 16 residues long.

This clone was detected ten times or more. The read terminates 3 residues before the CDR3 end, so the remaining end is supplied by the germline J gene. This chain connects TRBV10-1 to TRBJ2-1; 12 positions agree with TRBD2. In germline, CDR1 is WNHNN, CDR2 SYGVQD (reference sequence). The CDR3 runs 16 residues. The J segment lost 4 bases and the V segment lost 4 bases, leaving 5 bases of the junction unmatched. CDR3 protein: CASSVYGLAGYNEQFF. CDR3 bases read: TGCGCCAGCAGTGTCTATGGACTAGCGGGATACAATGAG.

This clone has a count of ten or more. From the germline J gene comes the end of the CDR3, since the read stops 3 residues before it. The chain links TRBV20-1 to TRBJ2-1, with 8 nucleotides matching TRBD2. The CDR3 has 15 amino acids. CDR1 DFQATT and CDR2 SNEGSKA come from the germline V gene (reference sequence). With 0 bases clipped from V and 3 bases from J, the junction kept 4 bases outside the gene matches. The CDR3 spells CSAREAGEFYNEQFF. CDR3 bases read: TGCAGTGCTAGAGAAGCGGGAGAATTCTACAATGAG.

This clone occurred many times. CDR3 bases read: TGTGCCAGCAGCTTACCAGGAAGGCCTGAA. Amino acid sequence: CASSLPGRPE. The complete CDR3 sequence is CASSLPGRPEAFF. J is TRBJ1-1 and V is TRBV7-2; no firm D call. The CDR3 end lies 3 residues beyond the end of the read and is filled in from the germline J gene. Germline CDR1 SGHTA, CDR2 FQGNSA. V lost 2 bases and J 6 bases, leaving 10 bases between the germline ends. This CDR3 region has 13 residues.

This clone was observed many times. From the germline J gene comes the end of the CDR3, since the read stops 3 residues before it. This chain connects TRBV5-1 to TRBJ2-5; the match to TRBD1 covers 11 bases. The ends lost 8 bases at V and 1 base at J; junction bases unmatched: 7. Per the germline V gene, CDR1 is SGHRS and CDR2 is YFSETQ. This CDR3 has 15 residues. The CDR3 loop is CASKRTGGFQETQYF. The sequenced CDR3 bases are TGCGCCAGTAAACGGACAGGGGGCTTCCAAGAGACC.

The table lists this clone with a few counts. The read comes to an end 3 residues before the CDR3 does, leaving the germline J gene to fill in the end. This chain joins TRBV20-1 and TRBJ2-3, with 7 bases identical to TRBD1. The germline V gene has CDR1 DFQATT and CDR2 SNEGSKA (reference sequence). CDR3 length: 16 amino acids. The CDR3 loop reads CSAKKTGVPVQETQYF. The CDR3 bases that were read are TGCAGTGCTAAAAAAACAGGGGTTCCGGTCCAAGAGACG.

This clone showed up many times. The observed sequence ends 3 residues before the CDR3 terminus, with the missing tail filled in from the germline J gene. The chain uses TRBV11-3 and TRBJ2-1, with 10 bases fitting TRBD1. Germline assignment: CDR1 SGHNT and CDR2 YENEEA. Unmatched junction bases numbered 6, after V lost 4 bases and J lost 6 bases. The CDR3 is 15 residues long. CDR3 loop: CASSSRTGGINEQFF. The sequenced CDR3 bases are TGTGCCAGCAGCTCCCGGACAGGGGGGATCAATGAG.

The table lists this clone with many counts. The read comes to an end 3 residues before the CDR3 does, leaving the germline J gene to fill in the end. The chain uses TRBV5-1 and TRBJ1-1; D unclear. Trimming pared 1 base from V and 0 bases from J, leaving 4 bases between. Germline V lookup: CDR1 SGHRS, CDR2 YFSETQ. CDR3 length equals 13 residues. The sequenced part of the CDR3 DNA is TGCGCCAGCAGCTTGACACTGAACACTGAA. Its protein is CASSLTLNTE. The full CDR3 is CASSLTLNTEAFF.

This clone has ten or more counts. The read finishes 3 residues shy of the CDR3 end, and the germline J gene is used to complete it. V gene TRBV20-1 combines with J gene TRBJ2-7; a possible D gene is TRBD1 (6 bases). In germline, CDR1 is DFQATT, CDR2 SNEGSKA (reference sequence). The CDR3 consists of 14 residues. V gave up 2 bases and J gave up 3 bases, with 14 bases separating them. The covered CDR3 bases are TGCAGTGCTAGATCCCGGACAGCCGTCTACGAG. Its translation: CSARSRTAVYE. The complete CDR3 sequence is CSARSRTAVYEQYF.

This clone was detected ten times or more. Read sequence stops 3 residues before the CDR3 end, and the germline J gene provides the missing end. The chain carries TRBV7-2 and TRBJ1-2, with D possibly being TRBD1 (5 bases). The CDR3 loop spans 15 amino acids. V was cut by 1 base and J by 7 bases, with 16 bases left in between. Germline CDR1 reads SGHTA; CDR2 reads FQGNSA. Partial CDR3 DNA: TGTGCCAGCAGCTTAGTTGGCAGGGAGGTACGTGGC. Translating it yields CASSLVGREVRG. The whole CDR3 is CASSLVGREVRGYTF.

This clone was observed many times. CDR3 sequence: CAITASGSSYEQYF. The CDR3 bases that were read are TGTGCCATCACGGCTAGCGGGAGCTCCTACGAG. The chain is built from TRBV10-3 and TRBJ2-7; 10 bases match TRBD2. With the read ending 3 residues before the CDR3 end, the germline J gene is used to fill in that end. With 7 bases clipped from V and 0 bases from J, the junction kept 3 bases outside the gene matches. Germline V gene data show CDR1 as ENHRY and CDR2 as SYGVKD. The CDR3 sequence is 14 residues long.

This clone was picked up many times. CDR3 DNA, as far as it was read: TGTGCCAGCAGCCTAGGGGACATGTCCTACAATGAG. Its protein is CASSLGDMSYNE. The entire CDR3 protein reads CASSLGDMSYNEQFF. The rearrangement joins TRBV7-9 to TRBJ2-1; D may be TRBD1 (6 bases). The read terminates 3 residues before the CDR3 end, so the remaining end is supplied by the germline J gene. This CDR3 has 15 amino acids. Trimming left V 5 bases short and J 1 base short, with 12 bases between. Germline loops: CDR1 SEHNR, CDR2 FQNEAQ (reference sequence).

This clone was observed many times. Read sequence stops 3 residues before the CDR3 end, and the germline J gene provides the missing end. The gene calls are TRBV4-1 and TRBJ1-5, with 8 bases fitting TRBD1. V shed 4 bases, J shed 7 bases, and the junction held 15 bases outside the gene matches. This CDR3 spans 17 amino acids. Germline V gives CDR1 MGHRA, CDR2 YSYEKL. The CDR3 region is CASSREGTGIVNQPQHF. CDR3 DNA, as far as it was read: TGCGCCAGCAGCCGAGAAGGGACAGGAATTGTCAACCAGCCC.

The table lists this clone with many counts. Read sequence stops 3 residues before the CDR3 end, and the germline J gene provides the missing end. The chain joins TRBV7-2 to TRBJ1-2, with 9 bases identical to TRBD1. CDR3 length: 15 residues. Germline V gene sequence: CDR1 SGHTA, CDR2 FQGNSA. Partial CDR3 DNA: TGTGCCAGCAGCTTAATCGACAGGGGGACAACGGGC. Translating it yields CASSLIDRGTTG. The entire CDR3 reads CASSLIDRGTTGYTF.

The sample holds many counts of this clone. The CDR3 is cut off 3 residues early in the read; its end comes from the germline J gene. The rearrangement links TRBV18 to TRBJ2-7; 10 bases match TRBD1. V gave up 5 bases and J gave up 3 bases; unmatched junction bases: 19. The CDR3 has 19 residues. Germline lookup yields CDR1 KGHSH and CDR2 LQKENI. The CDR3 loop reads CASSSQKVSGQGLRYEQYF. The CDR3 DNA, read in part, is TGTGCCAGCTCATCCCAGAAGGTATCGGGACAGGGGTTGCGCTACGAG.

This clone was observed many times. Sequencing ends 3 residues short of the CDR3 end; the germline J gene provides the rest. The chain recombines TRBV28 with TRBJ2-2, with TRBD2 identical over 11 bases. Germline CDR1 reads MDHEN; CDR2 reads SYDVKM. This CDR3 contains 17 residues. V was pared by 3 bases and J by 6 bases, with 9 bases of the junction left unmatched. CDR3 protein: CASSLSTSGVEAGELFF. The DNA read from the CDR3 is TGTGCCAGCAGTTTGTCGACTAGCGGGGTTGAGGCCGGGGAG.

This clone was found many times. The CDR3 end falls 3 residues outside the read, so it is completed with the germline J gene. V gene TRBV20-1 combines with J gene TRBJ2-6; 8 nucleotides align to TRBD1. Looked up from germline, CDR1 is DFQATT and CDR2 is SNEGSKA (reference sequence). J lost 1 base, V lost 3 bases, and 14 bases had no gene match. CDR3 length: 19 residues. CDR3 DNA, as far as it was read: TGCAGTGCTAGTGTCGTAGGGGACAGGCCCTATTCTGGGGCCAACGTC. Its translation is CSASVVGDRPYSGANV. The full CDR3 reads CSASVVGDRPYSGANVLTF.

This clone was recorded many times. The read gets to within 3 residues of the CDR3 end, and the germline J gene fills in the rest. The chain combines TRBV2 with TRBJ1-1, with 9 bases lining up with TRBD1. V was pared by 7 bases and J by 6 bases, with 9 bases of the junction left unmatched. Germline lookup yields CDR1 SNHLY and CDR2 FYNNEI. The CDR3 sequence is 14 residues long. CDR3 protein: CASTPRTGVSEAFF. The DNA read from the CDR3 is TGTGCCAGCACACCCCGGACAGGGGTCTCTGAA. Filled out from reference TRBV2 and TRBJ1-1, the complete variable domain reads EPEVTQTPSHQVTQMGQEVILRCVPISNHLYFYWYRQILGQKVEFLVSFYNNEISEKSEIFDDQFSVERPDGSNFTLKIRSTKLEDSAMYFCASTPRTGVSEAFFGQGTRLTVV.

At least ten counts were recorded for this clone. The CDR3 end falls 3 residues outside the read, so it is completed with the germline J gene. The chain employs TRBV7-3 and TRBJ2-5, with 7 bases aligning to TRBD2. The length of the CDR3 is 17 residues. J gave up 5 bases and V 5 bases, and 17 bases lay outside the gene matches. Germline CDR1 reads SGHTA; CDR2 reads FQGTGA. Partial CDR3 DNA: TGTGCCAGCAGCCGCCTGGGGGGAGGGAATCCAGCTGAGACC. Its protein is CASSRLGGGNPAET. Given in full, the CDR3 is CASSRLGGGNPAETQYF.

This clone was picked up many times. The read ends 3 residues before the CDR3 terminus; that terminus is restored from the germline J gene. The V and J genes are TRBV7-9 and TRBJ2-7; 7 bases are a match to TRBD1. The V gene end was trimmed by 4 bases and the J gene end by 5 bases; junction bases not matched to a gene: 11. CDR1 and CDR2 (germline): SEHNR, FQNEAQ (reference sequence). The CDR3 extends over 15 amino acids. The part of the CDR3 DNA that was read is TGTGCCAGCAGCTACTTCGGACAGGCCCTAGACGAG. It yields the protein CASSYFGQALDE. From start to end, the CDR3 is CASSYFGQALDEQYF.

The sample holds many counts of this clone. The read falls 3 residues short of the CDR3 end, and the missing part is taken from the germline J gene. The chain recombines TRBV6-1 with TRBJ2-1; 8 bases match TRBD1. V shed 1 base and J 2 bases; nucleotides not matched to a gene: 1. Germline V lookup: CDR1 MNHNS, CDR2 SASEGT. The CDR3 covers 15 residues. The CDR3 DNA, read in part, is TGTGCCAGCAGTGAAGAGGGACAGGCCTACAATGAG. It is translated as CASSEEGQAYNE. The entire CDR3 reads CASSEEGQAYNEQFF.

The table lists this clone with many counts. The read finishes 3 residues shy of the CDR3 end, and the germline J gene is used to complete it. V is TRBV13 and J is TRBJ2-7, with 7 bases aligning to TRBD1. Trimming removed 2 bases from V and 3 bases from J; junction bases left unmatched: 4. CDR3 length equals 14 residues. Germline CDR1 and CDR2: PRHDT and FYEKMQ (reference sequence). The DNA read from the CDR3 is TGTGCCAGCAGCTTATACAGGGGTAGCTACGAG. It encodes CASSLYRGSYE. The whole CDR3 is CASSLYRGSYEQYF.

This clone was seen ten or more times. Coverage ceases 3 residues before the CDR3 finishes, and the germline J gene fills in the end. The gene calls are TRBV2 and TRBJ2-7, with 9 bases fitting TRBD2. V lost 5 bases, J lost 3 bases, and 11 bases stayed unmatched. CDR3 size: 16 residues. In germline, CDR1 is SNHLY, CDR2 FYNNEI. Incomplete CDR3 DNA: TGTGCCAGCAGTCCCCCGAAGCGGGAGGCCCACTACGAG. Protein: CASSPPKREAHYE. The whole CDR3 is CASSPPKREAHYEQYF.

This clone was counted at least ten times. The CDR3 loop reads CATRDLQLTPTGELFF. CDR3 bases read: TGTGCCACCCGGGACTTACAACTAACTCCAACCGGGGAG. This rearrangement joins TRBV19 to TRBJ2-2; D is perhaps TRBD2 (6 bases). Coverage ceases 3 residues before the CDR3 finishes, and the germline J gene fills in the end. Deletions cut 10 bases from V and 5 bases from J, with 23 bases between. The germline gives CDR1 LNHDA, CDR2 SQIVND (reference sequence). The CDR3 length is 16 residues.

This clone was counted at least ten times. The CDR3 end lies 3 residues beyond the end of the read and is filled in from the germline J gene. V gene TRBV7-8 combines with J gene TRBJ1-5, with no clear D. Germline CDR1 is SGHVS and CDR2 is FQNEAQ. V shed 1 base and J shed 6 bases, with 13 bases lying between them. The CDR3 runs 15 residues. The part of the CDR3 DNA that was read is TGTGCCAGCAGCTTAGTTGTAGGGTTGACTCAGCCC. Its translation: CASSLVVGLTQP. The full CDR3 protein reads CASSLVVGLTQPQHF.

Many counts were recorded for this clone. The part of the CDR3 DNA that was read is TGTGCTAGTGGTCCCGGGACAGGGGGAATGAGCCAAGAGACC. This sequence encodes CASGPGTGGMSQET. The whole CDR3 sequence reads CASGPGTGGMSQETQYF. The V and J genes are TRBV12-5 and TRBJ2-5, with 11 bases identical to TRBD1. Coverage ceases 3 residues before the CDR3 finishes, and the germline J gene fills in the end. Per the germline V gene, CDR1 is LGHNT and CDR2 is FRNRAP. V lost 5 bases and J lost 1; bases outside the gene matches: 9. The CDR3 is 17 residues long.

At least ten counts were recorded for this clone. Read coverage stops 3 residues before the CDR3 terminus; the germline J gene supplies the remainder. The chain combines TRBV7-3 with TRBJ2-5; the D gene is possibly TRBD1 (6 bases). From germline, CDR1 is SGHTA and CDR2 FQGTGA. The CDR3 contains 15 residues. V dropped 1 base and J dropped 2 bases, with 11 bases sitting between them. CDR3 region: CASSLRGTLQETQYF. The sequenced part of the CDR3 DNA is TGTGCCAGCAGCTTAAGGGGGACACTTCAAGAGACC. Full variable domain (rest looked up from reference TRBV7-3 and TRBJ2-5): GAGVSQTPSNKVTEKGKYVELRCDPISGHTALYWYRQSLGQGPEFLIYFQGTGAADDSGLPNDRFFAVRPEGSVSTLKIQRTERGDSAVYLCASSLRGTLQETQYFGPGTRLLVL.